The clone carrying this T cell receptor beta chain was seen at least ten times. Antigen unknown. V was pared by 5 bases and J by 4 bases, with 13 bases of the junction left unmatched. The CDR3 runs to 18 residues. CDR1 is SGHAT and CDR2 is FQNNGV in the germline V gene. The entry originates in a study of T cells after posttransplantation cyclophosphamide. The study, taken as a whole, reports: Blood and skin or GI T cell repertoires showed limited TRB overlap.

This table comes from immunoSEQ multiplex PCR, and its TCRdb copy is limited to in-frame clones, with some not included. The repertoire consists of about 24,000 clones, none detected only once. The clonotype originates from an older woman in good health, CMV-negative, and a related stem cell transplant donor. The chain recombines TRBV11-2 with TRBJ2-3; TRBD2 agrees at 12 bases. Material: PBMCs. For the CDR3, the DNA is TGTGCCAGCAGCCCAGGCGATGGACTAGCGGGGAGGGCAGATACGCAGTATTTT. Translated: CASSPGDGLAGRADTQYF.